Following are 23 T cell receptor beta chains from one sample sequenced in a study of metastatic and nonmetastatic thyroid tumors. Among the patients, none had received any treatment before thyroid surgery. TCRdb reprocessed the PCR reads using MiXCR. The sample shows about 41,000 clones, 28% of them seen only once. Sequenced input: blood. These receptors all stem from a male donor with papillary thyroid cancer or a benign thyroid nodule (not recorded which). Some clones in this sample may be carry-over from other donors' samples.

This chain connects TRBV11-2 to TRBJ2-7; D may correspond to TRBD1 or TRBD2 (5 bases each). Germline V lookup: CDR1 SGHAT, CDR2 FQNNGV. The V and J ends lost 1 base and 3 bases respectively, with 10 bases between them. This CDR3 is 14 amino acids long. CDR3 sequence (DNA): TGTGCCAGCAGCTTAGCGCAGGGAGTCTACGAGCAGTACTTC. Amino acids: CASSLAQGVYEQYF.

On this clone: One junction end disagrees with the germline gene, perhaps due to a read error. V gene TRBV6-2 or TRBV6-3 combines with J gene TRBJ2-5; 7 bases match TRBD2. This CDR3 comprises 15 residues. The germline V gene encodes CDR1 MNHEY and CDR2 SVGEGT. In DNA, the CDR3 is TGTGCAAGCAGCGGAATCGCGGGAGAACTAGTGACCCAGTACTTC. As protein: CASSGIAGELVTQYF.

The J gene is TRBJ2-1, the V gene TRBV4-1; 8 nucleotides line up with TRBD1. This CDR3 spans 14 amino acids. The trim removed 1 base at V and 7 bases at J, leaving 3 bases unmatched. Germline V gene lookup returns CDR1 MGHRA and CDR2 YSYEKL. CDR3 bases: TGCGCCAGCAGCCAAGGGACAGGGACGAATGAGCAGTTCTTC. Translated: CASSQGTGTNEQFF.

The sample holds a few counts of this clone. The rearrangement joins TRBV12-5 to TRBJ1-2; the match to TRBD1 covers 11 bases. The CDR3 is made up of 17 amino acids. The germline gives CDR1 LGHNT, CDR2 FRNRAP. The V and J ends lost 2 bases and 5 bases, in that order; junction bases with no gene match: 10. Here the CDR3 reads CASGLFLDRGLWYGYTF. In DNA form, the CDR3 reads TGTGCTAGTGGTTTGTTCCTGGACAGGGGGCTCTGGTATGGCTACACCTTC.

Remarks on this clone: One end of the junction is discordant with germline, which a read error may explain. The J gene is TRBJ2-3, the V gene TRBV7-9, with D unclear. CDR3 length equals 12 residues. CDR1 and CDR2 (germline): SEHNR, FQNEAQ (reference sequence). The CDR3: CASIFGPDTQFF. CDR3 DNA sequence: TGTGCCAGCATCTTTGGACCAGATACGCAGTTTTTT.

The sample holds many counts of this clone. V usage is TRBV9 and J usage is TRBJ2-6; tentatively, D is TRBD1 (5 bases). Deletions cut 2 bases from V and 0 bases from J, with 6 bases between. The CDR3 has 15 amino acids. From germline, CDR1 is SGDLS and CDR2 YYNGEE. The chain's CDR3 is CASSVDSSGANVLTF. The CDR3 DNA follows: TGTGCCAGCAGCGTCGACAGCTCTGGGGCCAACGTCCTGACTTTC.

This chain links TRBV28 with TRBJ1-5; maybe TRBD1 (6 bases). CDR1 and CDR2 from the germline V gene are MDHEN and SYDVKM. V was shortened by 2 bases and J by 0 bases, with 8 bases between the two germline ends. This CDR3 is 15 amino acids long. CDR3 residues: CASSLRGISNQPQHF. In DNA form, the CDR3 reads TGTGCCAGCAGTTTAAGGGGGATTAGCAATCAGCCCCAGCATTTT.

The rearrangement links TRBV12-3 or TRBV12-4 to TRBJ1-1; 9 nucleotides match TRBD1. This CDR3 comprises 14 residues. J was trimmed by 6 bases and V by 6 bases; bases with no gene match: 8. The CDR3, as DNA: TGTGCCAGCAGGAACAGGGGGCGTGCTCCTGAAGCTTTCTTT. Translated, it gives CASRNRGRAPEAFF.

This clone was counted many times. The chain couples TRBV19 to TRBJ1-6; D not certain. V lost 6 bases and J lost 10, with 13 bases in between. The germline V gene encodes CDR1 LNHDA and CDR2 SQIVND (reference sequence). The CDR3 is 13 residues long. CDR3 amino acids: CASRTPMESPLHF. The CDR3 DNA is TGTGCCAGTAGGACACCAATGGAGTCACCCCTCCACTTT.

This clone came up a few times. The rearrangement uses TRBV6-4 and TRBJ2-6, with D tentatively TRBD1 (6 bases). Germline CDR1 reads MRHNA; CDR2 reads SNTAGT. This CDR3 spans 17 amino acids. V was shortened by 4 bases and J by 2 bases, with 15 bases between the two germline ends. DNA for the CDR3: TGTGCCAGCAGTGCATCCCACAGGGTGACTGGGGCCAACGTCCTGACTTTC. This gives the protein CASSASHRVTGANVLTF.

On this clone: At one end the junction does not follow the germline gene, possibly because of a read error. This sequence joins TRBV20-1 and TRBJ2-7; 8 bases are shared with TRBD1. The length of the CDR3 is 14 residues. Germline lookup yields CDR1 DFQATT and CDR2 SNEGSKA (reference sequence). CDR3: CSASRGQARLEQCF. Here the CDR3 DNA reads TGCAGTGCTAGTCGGGGACAGGCCCGCCTGGAGCAGTGCTTC.

The chain uses TRBV20-1 and TRBJ1-5; the D is unclear. The CDR3 loop spans 13 amino acids. The V end was cut by 6 bases, the J end by 6 bases, with 15 bases between. Germline V gives CDR1 DFQATT, CDR2 SNEGSKA (reference sequence). CDR3 sequence (DNA): TGCAGTGCCGTAGGGTCTCTTAGTCAGCCCCAGCATTTT. It encodes CSAVGSLSQPQHF.

The table lists this clone with many counts. The chain is built from TRBV5-8 and TRBJ1-3; no definite D call. V shed 4 bases and J shed 0 bases, with 14 bases lying between them. The length of the CDR3 is 16 residues. Germline values: CDR1 SGHTS, CDR2 YDEGEE. CDR3 protein: CASSPGGFSSGNTIYF. In nucleotides, the CDR3 is TGTGCCAGCAGCCCGGGAGGGTTCAGCTCTGGAAACACCATATATTTT.

Concerning this clone: A clone one base away is much larger, so this may be a read error. The same CDR3 can be traced to other DNA sequences in this sample. V usage is TRBV29-1 and J usage is TRBJ2-5, with D tentatively TRBD1 (7 bases). Trimming removed 4 bases from V and 8 bases from J, with 26 bases in between. The CDR3 loop spans 16 amino acids. The germline V gene has CDR1 SQVTM and CDR2 ANQGSEA. The CDR3 loop reads CSVVEGQGGARGTQYF. The CDR3 DNA follows: TGCAGCGTTGTAGAGGGGCAGGGGGGTGCCCGGGGAACCCAGTACTTC. The full variable domain, completed using reference TRBV29-1 and TRBJ2-5, is SAVISQKPSRDICQRGTSLTIQCQVDSQVTMMFWYRQQPGQSLTLIATANQGSEATYESGFVIDKFPISRPNLTFSTLTVSNMSPEDSSIYLCSVVEGQGGARGTQYFGPGTRLLVL.

This clone appeared many times. The chain uses TRBV28 and TRBJ1-2; possible D gene TRBD1, 6 bases. Between the trimmed V and J ends, which lost 6 bases and 2 bases, there was a span of 16 bases. CDR1 and CDR2 (germline): MDHEN, SYDVKM. This CDR3 is built from 15 residues. CDR3 nucleotides: TGTGCCAGCAGATCTCCCCAGGGGACCAACTATGGCTACACCTTC. It codes for CASRSPQGTNYGYTF.

This chain uses TRBV20-1 with TRBJ1-5; a possible D gene is TRBD1 (5 bases). This CDR3 comprises 14 residues. Germline V lookup: CDR1 DFQATT, CDR2 SNEGSKA (reference sequence). V dropped 3 bases and J dropped 0 bases, with 9 bases sitting between them. CDR3 nucleotides: TGCAGTGCTAGTCCAGGGAATAGCAATCAGCCCCAGCATTTT. Its translation is CSASPGNSNQPQHF.

Ten or more counts support this clone. V usage is TRBV12-3 or TRBV12-4 and J usage is TRBJ1-5; D may be TRBD1 (6 bases). V was shortened by 6 bases and J by 6 bases, with 15 bases between the two germline ends. The CDR3 runs to 14 residues. The CDR3 sequence: CASRLDNRAQPQHF. The DNA for the CDR3 is TGTGCCAGCAGACTAGATAACAGGGCTCAGCCCCAGCATTTT.

Notes on this clone: Being one base from a much bigger clone, this may be a read error. This chain uses TRBV5-4 with TRBJ2-5, with a tentative D call TRBD2 (6 bases). V dropped 4 bases and J dropped 3 bases, with 16 bases sitting between them. Germline CDR1 and CDR2: SGHNT and YYREEE (reference sequence). This CDR3 is 15 amino acids long. The CDR3 region is CASSPLGGYEETQYF. The CDR3 bases are TGTGCCAGCAGCCCGCTCGGGGGATATGAAGAGACCCAGTACTTC.

This clone was picked up a small number of times. This may be a read error: a much more frequent sequence differs by one nucleotide. V usage is TRBV4-2 and J usage is TRBJ2-2, with D maybe TRBD2 (7 bases). The V gene's germline CDR1 is LGHNA and CDR2 YNFKEQ. The CDR3 extends over 18 amino acids. The CDR3 spells CASSIPGIGGPGTGEPFF. DNA of the CDR3: TGTGCCAGCAGCATACCCGGCATCGGGGGGCCTGGGACCGGGGAGCCGTTTTTT.

V is TRBV6-1 and J is TRBJ2-1, with no clear D. CDR1 MNHNS and CDR2 SASEGT come from the germline V gene. The CDR3 is 13 residues long. DNA of the CDR3: TGTTACAGCAGCAATGGACCTTACAATGAGCAGTTCTTC. This sequence encodes CYSSNGPYNEQFF.

There are a few counts of this clone. Sequence at one end of the junction differs from germline and may be a read error. This chain links TRBV29-1 with TRBJ2-2; tentatively, D is TRBD1 (6 bases). CDR3 length: 16 residues. The germline V gene has CDR1 SQVTM and CDR2 ANQGSEA. The CDR3, as DNA: TGCAGCGTTGATATACAGGGATGGGGTAACACCTGGGAGCTGTTTTTT. The encoded protein is CSVDIQGWGNTWELFF.

About this clone itself: The junction does not match germline at one end; this may be a read error. V is TRBV14 and J is TRBJ2-1, with a weak D call TRBD1 (5 bases). CDR1 and CDR2 (germline): SGHDN, FVKESK. The CDR3 sequence is 16 residues long. CDR3 residues: CASSPNWGRVYNEQFF. The CDR3 DNA sequence: TGTGCCAGTAGCCCGAATTGGGGCAGGGTGTACAATGAGCAGTTCTTC. The whole variable domain, filled in from reference TRBV14 and TRBJ2-1, reads EAGVTQFPSHSVIEKGQTVTLRCDPISGHDNLYWYRRVMGKEIKFLLHFVKESKQDESGMPNNRFLAERTGGTYSTLKVQPAELEDSGVYFCASSPNWGRVYNEQFFGPGTRLTVL.

This clone was recorded once. Because it lacks the conserved phenylalanine or tryptophan at the end, this CDR3 is likely a read error. The rearrangement links TRBV27 to TRBJ2-2; tentatively, D is TRBD1 (7 bases). CDR3 length: 14 residues. Germline V CDR1 and CDR2: MNHEY, SMNVEV (reference sequence). Deletions cut 9 bases from V and 6 bases from J, with 17 bases between. The chain's CDR3 is CARAGQCRPGELFI. CDR3 bases: TGTGCCAGGGCGGGACAGTGTCGTCCCGGGGAGCTGTTTATT.